Below, 30 T cell receptor beta chains from the same sample are listed, as sequenced in a study of radiation and T cells in renal cell carcinoma. Indicated time point: blood 2 weeks post-SBRT. Treatment indicated: 15 Gy SBRT to primary tumor, nephrectomy 4 weeks later. Measured with immunoSEQ multiplex PCR; TCRdb has only the in-frame clones, and not every one. The table shows about 150,000 clones, with approximately 88% occurring only once. Sequences were derived from blood, sampled from a patient whose treatment included radiotherapy and nephrectomy. These receptors were obtained from a woman aged 50 to 60 with renal cell carcinoma.

This sequence joins TRBV6-5 and TRBJ2-6; tentatively, D is TRBD1 (5 bases). The germline gives CDR1 MNHEY, CDR2 SVGAGI. The CDR3 is 16 amino acids. Trimming took 1 base from V and 2 from J, leaving 9 bases between them. The CDR3 here is CASSYFRVTGANVLTF. For the CDR3, the DNA is TGTGCCAGCAGTTACTTCAGGGTAACTGGGGCCAACGTCCTGACTTTC.

The chain employs TRBV19 and TRBJ1-5, with 9 bases aligning to TRBD1. There are 14 residues in the CDR3. V gave up 3 bases and J gave up 4 bases; unmatched junction bases: 1. CDR1 is LNHDA and CDR2 is SQIVND in the germline V gene (reference sequence). CDR3 nucleotide sequence: TGTGCCAGTAGTATGGGACAGGGAAATCAGCCCCAGCATTTT. Encoded protein: CASSMGQGNQPQHF.

The gene calls are TRBV11-2 and TRBJ2-7, with D possibly matching TRBD1 (5 bases). Trimming removed 6 bases from V and 6 bases from J, with 15 bases in between. The germline CDR1 and CDR2 sequences are SGHAT and FQNNGV. The CDR3 spans 13 residues. Here the CDR3 reads CASSTQGRGEQYF. CDR3 nucleotides: TGTGCCAGCAGTACTCAGGGAAGGGGCGAGCAGTACTTC.

This clone has a handful of counts. The chain has TRBV7-9 and TRBJ1-2, with TRBD1 as a possible D gene (6 bases). Germline V CDR1 and CDR2: SEHNR, FQNEAQ (reference sequence). The V end lost 1 base, the J end lost 7 bases, and 10 bases lay between the germline ends. The CDR3 is 13 residues long. CDR3 DNA: TGTGCCAGCAGCTTAGAACAGGGATTTGGCTACACCTTC. Amino acid sequence: CASSLEQGFGYTF.

As DNA, the CDR3 is TGCGCCAGCAGCTTGGGACTAGCGGGGCTCTCGGGGAAGGATACGCAGTATTTT. Protein sequence: CASSLGLAGLSGKDTQYF. The chain uses TRBV5-1 and TRBJ2-3; 11 bases match TRBD2. The ends lost 0 bases at V and 6 bases at J; junction bases unmatched: 12. CDR3 length equals 18 residues. The germline CDR1 and CDR2 sequences are SGHRS and YFSETQ.

This clone was seen only a few times. The chain is built from TRBV6-1 and TRBJ2-2; D gene uncertain. V dropped 5 bases and J dropped 7 bases, with 14 bases sitting between them. The CDR3 runs 14 residues. CDR1 and CDR2 (germline): MNHNS, SASEGT. The CDR3 reads CASSPTHAGGELFF. The CDR3 DNA follows: TGTGCCAGCAGTCCGACCCATGCCGGCGGGGAGCTGTTTTTT.

The table lists this clone with a few counts. This chain connects TRBV15 to TRBJ2-5; 7 bases are a match to TRBD2. J was trimmed by 2 bases and V by 1 base; bases with no gene match: 10. This CDR3 is built from 17 residues. Germline V gene lookup returns CDR1 LNHNV and CDR2 YYDKDF (reference sequence). CDR3 nucleotide sequence: TGTGCCACCAGCAGAGGAACCTGGGACTATCCACAAGAGACCCAGTACTTC. This sequence encodes CATSRGTWDYPQETQYF.

V gene TRBV6-5 combines with J gene TRBJ2-1; D unclear. This CDR3 spans 11 amino acids. CDR1 and CDR2 (germline): MNHEY, SVGAGI. Trimming cost V 7 bases and J 8 bases, with 9 bases left between them. CDR3 sequence reads: CASNRGDEQFF. CDR3 DNA: TGTGCCAGCAATAGAGGAGATGAGCAGTTCTTC.

The CDR3 region has the DNA TGTGCCAAAGGGGAGGGTTCGAACACCGGGGAGCTGTTTTTT. Translation: CAKGEGSNTGELFF. The chain couples TRBV7-2 to TRBJ2-2; 7 positions match TRBD2. The CDR3 runs to 14 residues. Germline V gene sequence: CDR1 SGHTA, CDR2 FQGNSA. Trimming cost V 10 bases and J 0 bases; bases outside gene matches: 5.

The rearrangement uses TRBV10-3 and TRBJ2-2, with D possibly TRBD2 on 5 matching bases. The CDR3 totals 12 residues. In germline, CDR1 is ENHRY, CDR2 SYGVKD. Trimming took 11 bases from V and 3 from J, leaving 10 bases between them. CDR3 sequence (DNA): TGTGCCGTGGGAGTAGACACCGGGGAGCTGTTTTTT. Translation gives CAVGVDTGELFF.

The chain links TRBV11-2 to TRBJ2-2; 8 bases align to TRBD1. Losses at the gene ends were 0 bases for V and 0 bases for J; bases not matched to a gene: 6. CDR3 length: 18 amino acids. Per the germline V gene, CDR1 is SGHAT and CDR2 is FQNNGV. CDR3 nucleotide sequence: TGTGCCAGCAGCTTAGACCTATACAGGGGGTCGAACACCGGGGAGCTGTTTTTT. Its translation: CASSLDLYRGSNTGELFF.

This clone was detected only a few times. This chain joins TRBV4-2 and TRBJ1-1, with 8 bases lining up with TRBD1. CDR3 size: 14 residues. After removal of 1 base from V and 6 bases from J, the junction contained 4 bases not matched to a gene. CDR1 is LGHNA and CDR2 is YNFKEQ in the germline V gene. CDR3 sequence: CASSQGQGAAEAFF. In nucleotides, the CDR3 is TGTGCCAGCAGCCAAGGCCAGGGGGCGGCTGAAGCTTTCTTT.

V gene TRBV4-2 combines with J gene TRBJ2-4, with 8 bases identical to TRBD1. After removal of 1 base from V and 1 base from J, the junction contained 0 bases not matched to a gene. Germline V lookup: CDR1 LGHNA, CDR2 YNFKEQ. The CDR3 spans 15 residues. The DNA of the CDR3 is TGTGCCAGCAGCCAAGGACAGGGGGCCAAAAACATTCAGTACTTC. It encodes CASSQGQGAKNIQYF.

In its sample, this clone was seen a few times. The chain links TRBV19 to TRBJ1-2; possible D gene TRBD1, 5 bases. Germline V lookup: CDR1 LNHDA, CDR2 SQIVND (reference sequence). V was shortened by 7 bases and J by 4 bases, with 13 bases between the two germline ends. This CDR3 has 13 residues. The CDR3 sequence: CASTQGSAYGYTF. Written as DNA, the CDR3 is TGTGCCAGTACTCAGGGCTCAGCCTATGGCTACACCTTC.

This clone was picked up one time. The rearrangement uses TRBV2 and TRBJ2-5, with TRBD1 identical over 7 bases. The length of the CDR3 is 16 residues. Germline V lookup: CDR1 SNHLY, CDR2 FYNNEI. V lost 6 bases, J lost 4 bases, and 14 bases stayed unmatched. The chain's CDR3 is CASRVKKYRGGETQYF. The CDR3 nucleotides are TGTGCCAGCAGGGTAAAAAAGTACAGGGGTGGAGAGACCCAGTACTTC.

The CDR3 sequence: CASGDLRYEQYF. The CDR3 nucleotides are TGTGCTAGCGGGGACTTACGCTACGAGCAGTACTTC. The chain couples TRBV12-5 to TRBJ2-7; D may be TRBD2 (6 bases). Germline loops: CDR1 LGHNT, CDR2 FRNRAP. The V gene lost 9 bases and the J gene lost 3 bases, with 12 bases spanning the gap. CDR3 length: 12 residues.

V and J are TRBV18 and TRBJ1-5, with 7 positions matching TRBD1. The CDR3 sequence is 15 residues long. Germline-derived CDR1 and CDR2 are KGHSH and LQKENI. The trim removed 1 base at V and 7 bases at J, leaving 7 bases unmatched. DNA of the CDR3: TGTGCCAGCTCACCACAAGGGGGCGCGGGACAGCCCCAGCATTTT. It is translated as CASSPQGGAGQPQHF.

The chain has TRBV18 and TRBJ1-1; D unresolved. The CDR3 has 13 residues. Trimming took 2 bases from V and 1 from J, leaving 5 bases between them. CDR1 and CDR2 (germline): KGHSH, LQKENI. As DNA, the CDR3 is TGTGCCAGCTCACCAGGCCCGAACACTGAAGCTTTCTTT. Translating gives CASSPGPNTEAFF.

CDR3 protein: CASSLAGSGNTIYF. CDR3 nucleotide sequence: TGTGCCAGCAGCTTAGCGGGTTCTGGAAACACCATATATTTT. The gene calls are TRBV7-2 and TRBJ1-3; no definite D call. V lost 0 bases and J 1 base, leaving 4 bases between the germline ends. The CDR3 is 14 residues long. Germline V gives CDR1 SGHTA, CDR2 FQGNSA.

This clone appeared a few times. V usage is TRBV5-4 and J usage is TRBJ1-1; D unresolved. Germline CDR1 SGHNT, CDR2 YYREEE (reference sequence). The CDR3 is 14 amino acids. The ends were cut back, 4 bases at V and 0 bases at J, with 10 bases in the middle. The CDR3 here is CASSTIHLNTEAFF. For the CDR3, the DNA is TGTGCCAGCAGCACAATACACCTGAACACTGAAGCTTTCTTT. The full variable domain, with the rest looked up from reference TRBV5-4 and TRBJ1-1, is ETGVTQSPTHLIKTRGQQVTLRCSSQSGHNTVSWYQQALGQGPQFIFQYYREEENGRGNFPPRFSGLQFPNYSSELNVNALELDDSALYLCASSTIHLNTEAFFGQGTRLTVV.

This chain links TRBV7-2 with TRBJ2-1; 8 bases match TRBD1. With V trimmed by 1 base and J by 3 bases, 2 bases remained unmatched. The CDR3 is 15 amino acids. CDR1 SGHTA and CDR2 FQGNSA come from the germline V gene. Here the CDR3 DNA reads TGTGCCAGCAGCTTAGTGACAGGGGTCTACAATGAGCAGTTCTTC. This translates into CASSLVTGVYNEQFF.

J is TRBJ2-1 and V is TRBV7-8, with unresolved D. Trimming cost V 5 bases and J 8 bases, with 19 bases left between them. Germline-derived CDR1 and CDR2 are SGHVS and FQNEAQ. This CDR3 comprises 15 residues. In nucleotides, the CDR3 is TGTGCCAGCAGCGAAGAATGGGCTTCGGGCGATGAGCAGTTCTTC. Translation gives CASSEEWASGDEQFF.

The chain recombines TRBV5-6 with TRBJ1-6; no reliable D call. Deletions cut 6 bases from V and 1 base from J, with 8 bases between. The germline gives CDR1 SGHDT, CDR2 YYEEEE. The CDR3 sequence is 14 residues long. CDR3 sequence: CASTPWSYNSPLHF. DNA for the CDR3: TGTGCCAGCACCCCCTGGTCCTATAATTCACCCCTCCACTTT.

This clone was seen a handful of times. The chain is built from TRBV7-9 and TRBJ1-3; D ambiguous. V shed 7 bases and J shed 4 bases, with 14 bases lying between them. Germline CDR1 reads SEHNR; CDR2 reads FQNEAQ (reference sequence). CDR3 length: 14 residues. The CDR3 nucleotides are TGTGCCAGCACTCGACTGACCCCGGGAAACACCATATATTTT. Protein: CASTRLTPGNTIYF.

The genes are TRBV2 and TRBJ2-7, with no clear D. Trimming pared 6 bases from V and 3 bases from J, leaving 12 bases between. The CDR3 extends over 13 amino acids. CDR1 is SNHLY and CDR2 is FYNNEI in the germline V gene. The CDR3 nucleotides are TGTGCCAGCAGCCCGGGTCCTGACTACGAGCAGTACTTC. It yields the protein CASSPGPDYEQYF.

A single count supports this clone. The chain recombines TRBV5-5 with TRBJ1-1; the D gene is possibly TRBD1 (6 bases). There are 15 residues in the CDR3. Germline lookup yields CDR1 SGHKS and CDR2 YYEKEE (reference sequence). The V gene lost 2 bases and the J gene lost 0 bases, with 11 bases spanning the gap. The CDR3 DNA follows: TGTGCCAGCAGCTTTCTGGACAGTATGAACACTGAAGCTTTCTTT. Encoded protein: CASSFLDSMNTEAFF.

The chain has TRBV15 and TRBJ1-1, with D unresolved. There are 14 residues in the CDR3. The V gene lost 0 bases and the J gene lost 5 bases, with 10 bases spanning the gap. The germline V gene has CDR1 LNHNV and CDR2 YYDKDF (reference sequence). CDR3 sequence reads: CATSRDGAGTEAFF. The CDR3, as DNA: TGTGCCACCAGCAGAGATGGCGCGGGGACTGAAGCTTTCTTT. The variable domain in full, with the rest retrieved from reference TRBV15 and TRBJ1-1, is DAMVIQNPRYQVTQFGKPVTLSCSQTLNHNVMYWYQQKSSQAPKLLFHYYDKDFNNEADTPDNFQSRRPNTSFCFLDIRSPGLGDTAMYLCATSRDGAGTEAFFGQGTRLTVV.

This clone was recorded a few times. V is TRBV2 and J is TRBJ1-6; D not certain. The CDR3 length is 13 residues. The V gene lost 3 bases and the J gene lost 9 bases, with 9 bases spanning the gap. CDR1 is SNHLY and CDR2 is FYNNEI in the germline V gene. In DNA, the CDR3 is TGTGCCAGCAGTGAGATGGCGGCTTCACCCCTCCACTTT. It codes for CASSEMAASPLHF.

This rearrangement joins TRBV19 to TRBJ1-1; 7 bases align to TRBD1. CDR1 LNHDA and CDR2 SQIVND come from the germline V gene (reference sequence). V lost 7 bases and J lost 7; bases outside the gene matches: 12. CDR3 length: 14 residues. The CDR3 nucleotides read TGTGCCAGTACCCCCCAGGGGGTCGCCCTTGAAGCTTTCTTT. Translation: CASTPQGVALEAFF. The full variable domain, with the rest looked up from reference TRBV19 and TRBJ1-1, is DGGITQSPKYLFRKEGQNVTLSCEQNLNHDAMYWYRQDPGQGLRLIYYSQIVNDFQKGDIAEGYSVSREKKESFPLTVTSAQKNPTAFYLCASTPQGVALEAFFGQGTRLTVV.

The chain joins TRBV4-1 to TRBJ1-2; 7 bases are shared with TRBD1. The germline CDR1 and CDR2 sequences are MGHRA and YSYEKL. V gave up 1 base and J gave up 0 bases; unmatched junction bases: 2. The CDR3 has 15 amino acids. The CDR3 loop is CASSQGQGANYGYTF. The CDR3, as DNA: TGCGCCAGCAGCCAAGGACAGGGCGCTAACTATGGCTACACCTTC.